This entry lists 10 T cell receptor beta chains sequenced from one sample in a study of shared T cell receptors in the human thymus. Produced via immunoSEQ multiplex PCR; TCRdb's table is partial and in-frame only. The sample shows 640,000 or so clones, about 89% of them seen only once. In addition, the sample was reused for a study of human thymus T cells.

The sequencing input was thymocytes. These receptors were obtained from a boy under two years old with a congenital heart defect.

This clone was seen a single time. The genes are TRBV4-1 and TRBJ1-1, with 8 nucleotides matching TRBD1. The CDR3 has 15 residues. The junction had 3 bases not matched to a gene; V was cut back by 2 bases and J by 1 base. Germline V gives CDR1 MGHRA, CDR2 YSYEKL. The CDR3 sequence is CASSQMDRANTEAFF. In DNA, the CDR3 is TGCGCCAGCAGCCAAATGGACAGGGCGAACACTGAAGCTTTCTTT.

The chain links TRBV5-1 to TRBJ1-2; D is possibly TRBD1 (6 bases). The germline V gene has CDR1 SGHRS and CDR2 YFSETQ. The CDR3 length is 17 residues. V was clipped by 0 bases and J by 1 base, with 16 bases between them. The CDR3: CASSLGGNRVFNYGYTF. CDR3 sequence (DNA): TGCGCCAGCAGCTTGGGGGGCAACAGGGTTTTTAACTATGGCTACACCTTC.

The chain uses TRBV5-4 and TRBJ2-7; D possibly corresponds to TRBD1 (5 bases). The CDR3 has 15 amino acids. Germline V gene lookup returns CDR1 SGHNT and CDR2 YYREEE (reference sequence). V dropped 0 bases and J dropped 0 bases, with 10 bases sitting between them. The CDR3 nucleotides read TGTGCCAGCAGCTTGGGGTGGACACCCTCCTACGAGCAGTACTTC. Amino acids: CASSLGWTPSYEQYF.

The rearrangement joins TRBV5-1 to TRBJ2-5; 8 nucleotides line up with TRBD2. Germline V gene lookup returns CDR1 SGHRS and CDR2 YFSETQ. V lost 4 bases, J lost 5 bases, and 13 bases stayed unmatched. The CDR3 has 16 residues. Written as DNA, the CDR3 is TGCGCCAGCAGCCCACAAACCGGGGGGGATGGGGAGACCCAGTACTTC. This gives the protein CASSPQTGGDGETQYF.

This sequence joins TRBV10-2 and TRBJ2-5; possibly TRBD1 for D (6 bases). The CDR3 extends over 13 amino acids. Trimming removed 3 bases from V and 7 bases from J, with 12 bases in between. The germline V gene encodes CDR1 WSHSY and CDR2 SAAADI. CDR3 sequence reads: CASSETGFGTQYF. The CDR3 DNA reads as TGCGCCAGCAGTGAAACAGGGTTTGGGACCCAGTACTTC.

The CDR3 here is CASSDAGELFF. The CDR3 DNA reads TGTGCCAGCAGTGACGCCGGGGAGCTGTTTTTT. The rearrangement joins TRBV2 to TRBJ2-2; D gene ambiguous. This CDR3 has 11 residues. V lost 3 bases and J lost 6, with 2 bases in between. Germline CDR1 SNHLY, CDR2 FYNNEI.

V and J are TRBV4-3 and TRBJ2-7, with TRBD1 identical over 8 bases. J lost 4 bases, V lost 0 bases, and 8 bases had no gene match. The CDR3 runs to 16 residues. Germline assignment: CDR1 LGHNA and CDR2 YSLEER. CDR3 nucleotide sequence: TGCGCCAGCAGCCAAGATGGACAGGGCCATCCTTACGAGCAGTACTTC. This codes for CASSQDGQGHPYEQYF.

The V call is TRBV6-5, the J call TRBJ2-1; D may be TRBD1 (5 bases). Per the germline V gene, CDR1 is MNHEY and CDR2 is SVGAGI. The CDR3 contains 13 residues. With 5 bases removed from V and 5 bases from J, the gap between germline ends came to 10 bases. CDR3 DNA sequence: TGTGCCAGCAGTCCAACGACAGACAATGAGCAGTTCTTC. This sequence encodes CASSPTTDNEQFF.

The chain joins TRBV14 to TRBJ2-3; D might be TRBD1 (6 bases). There are 14 residues in the CDR3. V lost 3 bases to trimming and J lost 3 bases, with 10 bases between them. Germline V gene data show CDR1 as SGHDN and CDR2 as FVKESK. CDR3 region: CASSHKQGTDTQYF. The CDR3 DNA is TGTGCCAGCAGCCACAAGCAGGGGACAGATACGCAGTATTTT.

The V gene is TRBV7-2, the J gene TRBJ2-5; 8 nucleotides align to TRBD1. The CDR3 spans 17 residues. The germline gives CDR1 SGHTA, CDR2 FQGNSA. The ends lost 4 bases at V and 4 bases at J; junction bases unmatched: 14. CDR3 protein: CASSSVRVAGGLETQYF. The CDR3 DNA reads as TGTGCCAGCAGCTCTGTCCGGGTGGCAGGGGGCTTAGAGACCCAGTACTTC.